A single sample is the source of the 21 T cell receptor beta chains below, sequenced in a study of shared clonotypes between healthy human individuals. The method was immunoSEQ multiplex PCR; TCRdb's version includes in-frame clones alone and lacks a portion of them. The table includes 550,000 to 850,000 clones, about two thirds detected once. Sequencing was carried out using memory CD4+ T cells sorted from blood. The subset denotes: CD45RA-negative fraction. These receptors originate from a woman aged 25 to 39 in good health.

J is TRBJ2-1 and V is TRBV15; TRBD2 matches at 10 bases. The CDR3 covers 17 residues. J gave up 0 bases and V 2 bases, and 4 bases lay outside the gene matches. The V gene's germline CDR1 is LNHNV and CDR2 YYDKDF (reference sequence). CDR3 sequence: CATSRSSGRNSYNEQFF. The CDR3 DNA is TGTGCCACCAGCAGAAGTAGCGGGAGGAACTCCTACAATGAGCAGTTCTTC.

This chain joins TRBV27 and TRBJ2-3; D is tentatively TRBD1 or TRBD2 (5 bases each). V gave up 5 bases and J gave up 4 bases, with 31 bases separating them. The CDR3 is 20 amino acids. Germline V gene lookup returns CDR1 MNHEY and CDR2 SMNVEV (reference sequence). CDR3 DNA sequence: TGTGCCAGCAGTCCCTCCTACGCCAGGGTTTCTAGCAGGATCGCAGATACGCAGTATTTT. Amino acid sequence: CASSPSYARVSSRIADTQYF.

V gene TRBV7-9 combines with J gene TRBJ1-1; D is perhaps TRBD1 (6 bases). This CDR3 has 15 residues. Deletions cut 0 bases from V and 4 bases from J, with 12 bases between. Germline V gene lookup returns CDR1 SEHNR and CDR2 FQNEAQ (reference sequence). CDR3: CASSLAGGRSTEAFF. The DNA for the CDR3 is TGTGCCAGCAGCTTAGCGGGGGGGCGGAGCACTGAAGCTTTCTTT.

The chain combines TRBV6-5 with TRBJ2-1; 13 bases are shared with TRBD2. This CDR3 is 13 amino acids long. CDR1 and CDR2 (germline): MNHEY, SVGAGI. The V and J ends lost 8 bases and 5 bases, in that order; junction bases with no gene match: 0. CDR3: CASGLAGDNEQFF. Written as DNA, the CDR3 is TGTGCCAGCGGACTAGCGGGAGACAATGAGCAGTTCTTC.

The chain links TRBV27 to TRBJ2-2; no clear D gene. The V gene's germline CDR1 is MNHEY and CDR2 SMNVEV (reference sequence). V shed 6 bases and J shed 8 bases, with 13 bases lying between them. The CDR3 totals 13 residues. Written as DNA, the CDR3 is TGTGCCAGCAGGTTGATGGGTAGAGGGGAGCTGTTTTTT. Translation: CASRLMGRGELFF.

The V call is TRBV28, the J call TRBJ2-7; 11 bases match TRBD2. With 6 bases clipped from V and 4 bases from J, the junction kept 8 bases outside the gene matches. This CDR3 comprises 15 residues. CDR1 MDHEN and CDR2 SYDVKM come from the germline V gene. The CDR3 coding sequence is TGTGCCAGCAGCCCACGACTAGCGGGAAAGTACGAGCAGTACTTC. Its translation is CASSPRLAGKYEQYF.

This sequence joins TRBV5-1 and TRBJ2-3; 8 bases line up with TRBD2. CDR1 is SGHRS, CDR2 YFSETQ, per germline. CDR3 length: 17 residues. With 0 bases clipped from V and 4 bases from J, the junction kept 10 bases outside the gene matches. The chain's CDR3 is CASSLGIGGAGADTQYF. DNA of the CDR3: TGCGCCAGCAGCTTGGGGATCGGGGGAGCGGGAGCAGATACGCAGTATTTT.

The chain uses TRBV29-1 and TRBJ2-7; TRBD1 matches 9 bases. V lost 6 bases and J lost 5; bases outside the gene matches: 11. The length of the CDR3 is 14 residues. The germline V gene has CDR1 SQVTM and CDR2 ANQGSEA. CDR3 loop: CSVYYTGGFDEQYF. Here the CDR3 DNA reads TGCAGCGTCTATTATACAGGGGGCTTCGACGAGCAGTACTTC.

The gene calls are TRBV5-4 and TRBJ1-5, with 12 nucleotides matching TRBD1. V dropped 3 bases and J dropped 4; count of bases not matched to a gene: 8. Germline CDR1 SGHNT, CDR2 YYREEE (reference sequence). The CDR3 has 17 residues. CDR3 nucleotide sequence: TGTGCCAGCAGCTGGAGGGACAGGGGGCTGAGGAATCAGCCCCAGCATTTT. It yields the protein CASSWRDRGLRNQPQHF.

This clone showed up many times. The chain has TRBV11-2 and TRBJ2-7, with 8 bases lining up with TRBD2. V was pared by 2 bases and J by 5 bases, with 5 bases of the junction left unmatched. This CDR3 comprises 14 residues. Germline loops: CDR1 SGHAT, CDR2 FQNNGV. CDR3 protein: CASSLKREIHEQYF. Written as DNA, the CDR3 is TGTGCCAGCAGCTTAAAGCGGGAGATACACGAGCAGTACTTC.

Of note for this clone: Distinct nucleotide sequences in the sample also encode this CDR3. The chain is built from TRBV28 and TRBJ2-5; 7 nucleotides align to TRBD1. V lost 5 bases and J lost 5; bases outside the gene matches: 14. Germline V CDR1 and CDR2: MDHEN, SYDVKM. The CDR3 is made up of 16 amino acids. CDR3 sequence reads: CASSTQLAGGIETQYF. The DNA for the CDR3 is TGTGCCAGCAGTACCCAGCTGGCAGGGGGTATTGAGACCCAGTACTTC.

This chain uses TRBV7-3 with TRBJ2-7; D gene ambiguous. This CDR3 region has 13 residues. V shed 2 bases and J shed 0 bases, with 5 bases lying between them. Germline CDR1 reads SGHTA; CDR2 reads FQGTGA. CDR3 residues: CASSLSDSYEQYF. As DNA, the CDR3 is TGTGCCAGCAGCTTATCCGACTCCTACGAGCAGTACTTC. The whole variable domain, filled in from reference TRBV7-3 and TRBJ2-7, reads GAGVSQTPSNKVTEKGKYVELRCDPISGHTALYWYRQSLGQGPEFLIYFQGTGAADDSGLPNDRFFAVRPEGSVSTLKIQRTERGDSAVYLCASSLSDSYEQYFGPGTRLTVT.

V and J are TRBV28 and TRBJ2-7; the match to TRBD1 covers 7 bases. This CDR3 is 16 amino acids long. Germline CDR1 MDHEN, CDR2 SYDVKM. The V and J ends lost 3 bases and 2 bases, in that order; junction bases with no gene match: 10. CDR3 bases: TGTGCCAGCAGTTTCACGAGTTCGGGACAGACCTACGAGCAGTACTTC. This gives the protein CASSFTSSGQTYEQYF.

V is TRBV5-1 and J is TRBJ2-1; the match to TRBD2 covers 12 bases. The CDR3 is made up of 22 amino acids. V shed 4 bases, J shed 0 bases, and the junction held 20 bases outside the gene matches. In germline, CDR1 is SGHRS, CDR2 YFSETQ. The CDR3 DNA is TGCGCCAGCAGCCCGTGGGGGACTAGCGGGCCTCTTCAAAGCAGCTCCTACAATGAGCAGTTCTTC. It yields the protein CASSPWGTSGPLQSSSYNEQFF. Supplemented by reference TRBV5-1 and TRBJ2-1, the full variable domain reads KAGVTQTPRYLIKTRGQQVTLSCSPISGHRSVSWYQQTPGQGLQFLFEYFSETQRNKGNFPGRFSGRQFSNSRSEMNVSTLELGDSALYLCASSPWGTSGPLQSSSYNEQFFGPGTRLTVL.

The table lists this clone with many counts. The rearrangement uses TRBV27 and TRBJ2-7; D not resolved. Trimming took 6 bases from V and 3 from J, leaving 12 bases between them. Germline CDR1 is MNHEY and CDR2 is SMNVEV (reference sequence). The length of the CDR3 is 13 residues. The DNA of the CDR3 is TGTGCCAGCAGCTTACAGAAACGCTACGAGCAGTACTTC. Protein product: CASSLQKRYEQYF.

This clone was detected many times. The chain combines TRBV15 with TRBJ1-3; the D is unclear. V lost 4 bases and J lost 0, with 22 bases in between. Germline CDR1 and CDR2: LNHNV and YYDKDF (reference sequence). The CDR3 has 19 residues. The CDR3 reads CATSKGDGSILFSGNTIYF. CDR3 bases: TGTGCCACCAGCAAGGGCGACGGGTCTATCCTTTTCTCTGGAAACACCATATATTTT.

The V and J genes are TRBV4-1 and TRBJ1-1; tentative D call: TRBD1 (5 bases). The CDR3 length is 21 residues. CDR1 and CDR2 (germline): MGHRA, YSYEKL. Trimming left V 4 bases short and J 5 bases short, with 35 bases between. The CDR3 nucleotides are TGCGCCAGCAGCCTCAGTCCATCCCCAAAAGCCGGGGTCCGGGCAGGGACTGAAGCTTTCTTT. It translates to CASSLSPSPKAGVRAGTEAFF.

V and J are TRBV7-8 and TRBJ1-1; D is possibly TRBD1 (6 bases). The CDR3 has 19 amino acids. Germline CDR1 is SGHVS and CDR2 is FQNEAQ. V lost 5 bases and J lost 6, with 31 bases in between. CDR3 bases: TGTGCCAGCAGCCACGAGCGGGGACACCTGAAGAAGCAAGGACCTGAAGCTTTCTTT. It is translated as CASSHERGHLKKQGPEAFF.

The CDR3 protein is CASRGTTTNEKLFF. CDR3 nucleotides: TGCGCCAGCAGGGGGACAACAACTAATGAAAAACTGTTTTTT. The V and J genes are TRBV5-1 and TRBJ1-4, with a tentative D call TRBD1 (6 bases). Germline loops: CDR1 SGHRS, CDR2 YFSETQ. Trimming pared 5 bases from V and 0 bases from J, leaving 8 bases between. This CDR3 comprises 14 residues.

To note about this clone: In the same sample, other DNA sequences code for this CDR3. The rearrangement uses TRBV6-5 and TRBJ1-5; no clear D. The CDR3 runs to 13 residues. V dropped 0 bases and J dropped 4 bases, with 4 bases sitting between them. Germline V CDR1 and CDR2: MNHEY, SVGAGI. CDR3 in amino acids: CASSYSKNQPQHF. The CDR3 nucleotides are TGTGCCAGCAGTTACTCCAAAAATCAGCCCCAGCATTTT.

V and J are TRBV11-2 and TRBJ2-2, with 8 bases fitting TRBD2. Per germline, CDR1 SGHAT and CDR2 FQNNGV. Germline trimming cut 3 bases from V and 0 bases from J; bases unmatched to any gene: 9. The length of the CDR3 is 18 residues. The CDR3: CASSFLAGPSANTGELFF. CDR3 nucleotides: TGTGCCAGCAGCTTCCTAGCGGGCCCTTCCGCGAACACCGGGGAGCTGTTTTTT.